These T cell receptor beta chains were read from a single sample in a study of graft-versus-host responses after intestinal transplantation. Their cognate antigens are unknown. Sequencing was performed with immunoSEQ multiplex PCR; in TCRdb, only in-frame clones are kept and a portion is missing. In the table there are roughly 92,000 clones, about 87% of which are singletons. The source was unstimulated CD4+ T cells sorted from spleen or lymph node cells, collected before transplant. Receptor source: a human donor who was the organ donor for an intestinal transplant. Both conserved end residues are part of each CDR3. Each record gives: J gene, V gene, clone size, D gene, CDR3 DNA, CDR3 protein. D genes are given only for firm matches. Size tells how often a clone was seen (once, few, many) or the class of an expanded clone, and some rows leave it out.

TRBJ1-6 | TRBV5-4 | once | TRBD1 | TGTGCCAGCTCGCTCAGGGGGACTAATTCACCCCTCCACTTT | CASSLRGTNSPLHF
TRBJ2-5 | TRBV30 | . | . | TGTGCCTGGAGTGTACGGTTCCTAGCGGAGACCCAGTACTTC | CAWSVRFLAETQYF
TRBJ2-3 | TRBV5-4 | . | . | TGTGCCAGCAGCTTGGGGGGGCGAACTAGCACAGATACGCAGTATTTT | CASSLGGRTSTDTQYF
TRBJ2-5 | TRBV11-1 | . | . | TGTGCCAGCAGCCCACCGGGACAACAAGAGACCCAGTACTTC | CASSPPGQQETQYF
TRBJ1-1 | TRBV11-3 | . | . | TGTGCCAGCAGCCCCCCCTTAAGGGGGTATTCGGTTGAAGCTTTCTTT | CASSPPLRGYSVEAFF
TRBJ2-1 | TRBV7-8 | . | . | TGTGCCAGCAGCGCGACGCAAGGAAGGGGTGAGCAGTTCTTC | CASSATQGRGEQFF
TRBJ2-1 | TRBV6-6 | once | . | TGTGCCAGCAGTTACTCGAGGGACAATGAGCAGTTCTTC | CASSYSRDNEQFF
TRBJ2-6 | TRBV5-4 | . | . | TGTGCCAGCAGATACAGGGGAGGCGGGGCCAACGTCCTGACTTTC | CASRYRGGGANVLTF
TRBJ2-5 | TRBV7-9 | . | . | TGTGCCAGCAGCGCCTCCGGTTTGGGGAGAGAGACCCAGTACTTC | CASSASGLGRETQYF
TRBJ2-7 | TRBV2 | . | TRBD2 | TGTGCCAGCAGTGAAGTCGGACTAGCGGGGGAGCAGTACTTC | CASSEVGLAGEQYF
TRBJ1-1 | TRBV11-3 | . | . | TGTGCCAGCAGCTTACTGGCAGGGCTTTCCACTGAAGCTTTCTTT | CASSLLAGLSTEAFF
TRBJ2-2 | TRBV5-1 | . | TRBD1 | TGCGCCAGCAACAGGGGTAGTATCACCGGGGAGCTGTTTTTT | CASNRGSITGELFF
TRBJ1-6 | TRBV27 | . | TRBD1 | TGTGCCAGCAGTTTCGGGACAGGGGTCGATTCACCCCTCCACTTT | CASSFGTGVDSPLHF
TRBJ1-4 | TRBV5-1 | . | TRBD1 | TGCGCCAGCAGCTTGGGGGACAGGGGTAATGAAAAACTGTTTTTT | CASSLGDRGNEKLFF
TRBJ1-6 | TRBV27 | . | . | TGTGCCAGCAGTAGCCAGGTTGGTTCACCCCTCCACTTT | CASSSQVGSPLHF
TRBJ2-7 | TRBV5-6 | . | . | TGTGCCAGCAGCCAGGACACTTCCTACGAGCAGTACTTC | CASSQDTSYEQYF
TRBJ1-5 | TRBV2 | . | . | TGTGCCAGCAAAAAGGGCCAGGGTTCCGGACAGCCCCAGCATTTT | CASKKGQGSGQPQHF
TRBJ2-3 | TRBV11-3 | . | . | TGTGCCAGCAGCCCCCCTAGCTGGACGTCAGATACGCAGTATTTT | CASSPPSWTSDTQYF
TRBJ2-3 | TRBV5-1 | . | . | TGCGCCAGCAGCGGCCTACAACAGGGCCCCCCCACAGATACGCAGTATTTT | CASSGLQQGPPTDTQYF